One T cell receptor (beta chain) is described in this entry. What it binds is not known. The CDR3 covers 16 residues. Per the germline V gene, CDR1 is GTSNPN and CDR2 is SVGIG (reference sequence). With 1 base clipped from V and 2 bases from J, the junction kept 5 bases outside the gene matches. The data are from a study of Ad26.COV2.S vaccination and SARS-CoV-2 variants. Study summary: As a participant in COV1001, the donor was in the Ad26.COV2.S trial arm. The authors gave Ad26.COV2.S intramuscularly, either once or twice 56 days apart. Study-wide points: Compared with placebo recipients, vaccine recipients had higher spike-specific TCR breadth. Once vaccination had occurred, spike-specific CD8+ and CD4+ T cell responses reportedly showed substantial breadth.

The repertoire was sequenced with immunoSEQ multiplex PCR; TCRdb's copy has only in-frame clones and lacks some. Counted here are some 640,000 clones, around 90% occurring once; the ten biggest clones make up roughly 1.5%. Sample treatment: around 19 received Ad26.COV2.S at low or high dose, single or two shots; 5 received placebo; per-sample allocation not given. Collection of samples fell on day 63 after the first vaccine or placebo injection. The V gene is TRBV30, the J gene TRBJ2-5, with 12 bases fitting TRBD2. The sample in question was peripheral blood, obtained in a trial of Ad26.COV2.S vaccine versus placebo. The TCR comes from a person between 18 and 65 years old who received the Ad26.COV2.S COVID-19 vaccine or a placebo. CDR3 DNA: TGTGCCTGGAGTGGGCTAGCGGGAGGGGGGCAAGAGACCCAGTACTTC. This sequence encodes CAWSGLAGGGQETQYF.